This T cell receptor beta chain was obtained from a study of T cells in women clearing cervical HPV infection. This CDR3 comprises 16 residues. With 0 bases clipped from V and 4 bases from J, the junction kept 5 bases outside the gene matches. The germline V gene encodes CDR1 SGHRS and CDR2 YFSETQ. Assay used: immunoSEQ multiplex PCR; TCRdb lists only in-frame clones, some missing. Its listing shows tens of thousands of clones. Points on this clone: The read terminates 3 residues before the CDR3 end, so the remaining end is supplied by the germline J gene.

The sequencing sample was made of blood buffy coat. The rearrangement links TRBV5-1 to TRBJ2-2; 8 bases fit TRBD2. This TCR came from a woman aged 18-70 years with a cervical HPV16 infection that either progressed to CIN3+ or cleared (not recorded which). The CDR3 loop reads CASSLAGTRSTGELFF. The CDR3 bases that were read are TGCGCCAGCAGCTTGGCCGGGACTAGGAGCACCGGGGAG.